This TCR beta chain was sequenced in a study of blood T cell repertoires in COVID-19. The V gene's germline CDR1 is MDHEN and CDR2 SYDVKM. The CDR3 extends over 15 amino acids. Trimming cost V 2 bases and J 4 bases; bases outside gene matches: 5. Authors' analysis steps: Reference gene primer amplification yielded estimated nucleated cell counts. Sequencing was performed with immunoSEQ multiplex PCR; in TCRdb, only in-frame clones are kept and a portion is missing. V, J and clone size were drawn from that table, and D and trimming were deduced from the DNA. The sample has 110,000 to 150,000 clones; approximately 87% are singletons.

The rearrangement links TRBV28 to TRBJ2-3, with 8 bases aligning to TRBD1. The sequence came from a woman aged 40-49 years with acute or convalescent COVID-19. Sequencing used peripheral blood. In DNA form, the CDR3 reads TGTGCCAGCAGTTTAGGCAGGGGGCTCGCAGATACGCAGTATTTT. Amino acid sequence: CASSLGRGLADTQYF.